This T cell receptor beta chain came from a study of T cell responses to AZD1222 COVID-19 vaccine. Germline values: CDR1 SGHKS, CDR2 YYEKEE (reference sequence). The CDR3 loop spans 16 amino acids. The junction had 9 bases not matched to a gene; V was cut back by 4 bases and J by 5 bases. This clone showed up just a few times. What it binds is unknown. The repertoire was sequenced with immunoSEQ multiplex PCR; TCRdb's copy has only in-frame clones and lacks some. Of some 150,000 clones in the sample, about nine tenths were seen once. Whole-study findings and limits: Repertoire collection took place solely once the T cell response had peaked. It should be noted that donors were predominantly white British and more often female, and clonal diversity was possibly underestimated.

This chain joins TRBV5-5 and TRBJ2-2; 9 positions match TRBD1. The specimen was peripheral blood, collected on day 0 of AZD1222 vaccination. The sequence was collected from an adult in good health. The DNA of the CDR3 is TGTGCCAGCAGCCACACAGGGGGCGCAGGAACCGGGGAGCTGTTTTTT. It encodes CASSHTGGAGTGELFF.